This passage covers 23 T cell receptor beta chains from one sample sequenced in a study of human T cells and chemical hapten exposure. Time point of the sample: patch test 1, 2 weeks after DPC sensitization. The treatment here: therapeutic diphenylcyclopropenone sensitization with weekly scalp DPC. From the RACE reads, TCRdb called clonotypes with MiXCR, one entry per CDR3 protein. The repertoire holds fewer than 500,000 distinct CDR3 sequences, roughly 4.8% seen once, with under 3% in the top ten. The source was whole blood, collected in connection with sensitization to the hapten diphenylcyclopropenone (DPC). These receptors originate from a woman in her forties or fifties with alopecia areata. Some clones in this sample may be carry-over from other donors' samples.

The sample holds many counts of this clonotype. This chain links TRBV19 with TRBJ2-1; TRBD2 agrees at 9 bases. V lost 4 bases and J lost 8; bases outside the gene matches: 12. The CDR3 spans 16 residues. Per germline, CDR1 LNHDA and CDR2 SQIVND (reference sequence). The DNA for the CDR3 is TGTGCCAGTAGTAGTGACAGATTAGCGGGAGTGGATGAGCAGTTCTTC. Protein product: CASSSDRLAGVDEQFF. The entire variable domain, with the rest obtained from reference TRBV19 and TRBJ2-1, is as follows: DGGITQSPKYLFRKEGQNVTLSCEQNLNHDAMYWYRQDPGQGLRLIYYSQIVNDFQKGDIAEGYSVSREKKESFPLTVTSAQKNPTAFYLCASSSDRLAGVDEQFFGPGTRLTVL.

This clonotype has ten or more counts. This chain links TRBV18 with TRBJ1-1; the D is unclear. Between the trimmed V and J ends, which lost 5 bases and 11 bases, there was a span of 12 bases. Germline loops: CDR1 KGHSH, CDR2 LQKENI. The CDR3 is 11 residues long. The CDR3 nucleotides are TGTGCCAGCTCAGCAACAAGTCTGGCTTTCTTT. Residues: CASSATSLAFF.

This clonotype has a count of ten or more. V usage is TRBV3-1 and J usage is TRBJ2-7, with D possibly TRBD2 on 6 matching bases. The ends were cut back, 4 bases at V and 4 bases at J, with 14 bases in the middle. This CDR3 is built from 14 residues. Germline V lookup: CDR1 LGHDT, CDR2 YNNKEL (reference sequence). Here the CDR3 reads CASSLGLDGYEQYF. The CDR3 bases are TGTGCCAGCAGCCTGGGACTCGACGGTTACGAGCAGTACTTC.

The V and J genes are TRBV7-2 and TRBJ2-5; TRBD2 might be the D (6 bases). The germline V and J ends were trimmed by 2 bases and 2 bases, with 12 bases remaining between them. CDR1 and CDR2 (germline): SGHTA, FQGNSA. This CDR3 has 15 residues. The CDR3 spells CASSLRSGDQETQYF. The CDR3 DNA sequence: TGTGCCAGCAGCTTAAGGTCGGGGGATCAAGAGACCCAGTACTTC.

This clonotype was seen repeatedly, ten times or more. V usage is TRBV2 and J usage is TRBJ1-3; tentatively, D is TRBD1 (5 bases). The CDR3 runs to 16 residues. Per the germline V gene, CDR1 is SNHLY and CDR2 is FYNNEI. Trimming removed 3 bases at V and 0 bases at J, with 12 bases between. CDR3 nucleotides: TGTGCCAGCAGTGAGGGGCGTAGAAGCTCTGGAAACACCATATATTTT. It translates to CASSEGRRSSGNTIYF.

This clonotype was recorded many times. V and J are TRBV10-3 and TRBJ2-3; TRBD2 might be the D (5 bases). The CDR3 totals 14 residues. Germline CDR1 is ENHRY and CDR2 is SYGVKD. V gave up 4 bases and J gave up 4 bases, with 12 bases separating them. CDR3 in DNA: TGTGCCATCAGTGGCCCTAGCTTCTCAGATACGCAGTATTTT. It is translated as CAISGPSFSDTQYF.

This clonotype was picked up many times. This rearrangement joins TRBV2 to TRBJ1-1, with 9 bases that match TRBD1. Losses at the gene ends were 0 bases for V and 6 bases for J; bases not matched to a gene: 5. This CDR3 has 15 amino acids. From germline, CDR1 is SNHLY and CDR2 FYNNEI. CDR3 amino acids: CASSEAVGTGPEAFF. CDR3 coding DNA: TGTGCCAGCAGTGAAGCGGTTGGGACAGGGCCTGAAGCTTTCTTT. The full variable domain, completed using reference TRBV2 and TRBJ1-1, is EPEVTQTPSHQVTQMGQEVILRCVPISNHLYFYWYRQILGQKVEFLVSFYNNEISEKSEIFDDQFSVERPDGSNFTLKIRSTKLEDSAMYFCASSEAVGTGPEAFFGQGTRLTVV.

This clonotype was found many times. This chain joins TRBV6-1 and TRBJ2-1, with a tentative D call TRBD1 (6 bases). The ends were cut back, 4 bases at V and 8 bases at J, with 18 bases in the middle. Per germline, CDR1 MNHNS and CDR2 SASEGT. The CDR3 is 15 residues long. CDR3 region: CASSGGQVQADEQFF. The CDR3 nucleotides are TGTGCCAGCAGTGGGGGGCAGGTCCAAGCGGATGAGCAGTTCTTC.

This clonotype came up many times. This chain connects TRBV7-6 to TRBJ2-6; possibly TRBD1 for D (6 bases). The V end lost 4 bases, the J end lost 0 bases, and 16 bases lay between the germline ends. The CDR3 is 18 residues long. Germline lookup yields CDR1 SGHVS and CDR2 FNYEAQ. CDR3 residues: CASSSRDKHYSGANVLTF. The CDR3 DNA reads as TGTGCCAGCAGCTCCCGGGACAAACATTACTCTGGGGCCAACGTCCTGACTTTC.

The rearrangement joins TRBV28 to TRBJ2-7; 7 positions agree with TRBD2. J gave up 3 bases and V 8 bases, and 7 bases lay outside the gene matches. The CDR3 sequence is 13 residues long. The germline gives CDR1 MDHEN, CDR2 SYDVKM. As DNA, the CDR3 is TGTGCCAGCGAGGGGAGCGGGGTCTACGAGCAGTACTTC. Translated: CASEGSGVYEQYF.

This clonotype was counted at least ten times. The chain employs TRBV5-1 and TRBJ2-3; 11 bases line up with TRBD2. The V gene's germline CDR1 is SGHRS and CDR2 YFSETQ. The trim removed 7 bases at V and 5 bases at J, leaving 12 bases unmatched. The CDR3 length is 16 residues. This CDR3 is CASSLAGGPVEDTQYF. DNA of the CDR3: TGCGCCAGCTCCTTAGCGGGGGGGCCGGTGGAAGATACGCAGTATTTT.

This clonotype came up many times. The chain uses TRBV28 and TRBJ2-3, with D maybe TRBD2 (6 bases). V lost 4 bases to trimming and J lost 5 bases, with 19 bases between them. Germline V lookup: CDR1 MDHEN, CDR2 SYDVKM. The CDR3 has 16 amino acids. The CDR3 protein is CASSSPRGGKRDTQYF. DNA for the CDR3: TGTGCCAGCAGTTCCCCCCGGGGCGGGAAGAGAGATACGCAGTATTTT.

The rearrangement joins TRBV7-9 to TRBJ2-5; D might be TRBD1 (6 bases). V was trimmed by 8 bases and J by 3 bases, leaving 19 bases between them. Germline-derived CDR1 and CDR2 are SEHNR and FQNEAQ (reference sequence). CDR3 length: 15 amino acids. CDR3 protein: CASSFGGRGEETQYF. CDR3 nucleotides: TGTGCCAGCTCGTTCGGCGGCAGGGGAGAAGAGACCCAGTACTTC.

This clonotype came up many times. The chain recombines TRBV29-1 with TRBJ1-1; 9 nucleotides line up with TRBD1. The CDR3 covers 13 residues. Germline V gene sequence: CDR1 SQVTM, CDR2 ANQGSEA. V shed 7 bases and J 5 bases; nucleotides not matched to a gene: 8. The DNA for the CDR3 is TGCAGCGGTGGAAGGACAGGGGAAACTGAAGCTTTCTTT. It codes for CSGGRTGETEAFF.

This clonotype has ten or more counts. The CDR3 sequence: CASSLAASQETQYF. The CDR3 region has the DNA TGTGCCAGTAGTCTCGCGGCTAGCCAAGAGACCCAGTACTTC. The V and J genes are TRBV19 and TRBJ2-5; D is uncertain. Trimming took 5 bases from V and 1 from J, leaving 11 bases between them. The CDR3 contains 14 residues. Germline lookup yields CDR1 LNHDA and CDR2 SQIVND (reference sequence).

This clonotype was seen more than once but under ten times. The CDR3 is CAISEAGTATEAFF. The CDR3 region has the DNA TGTGCCATCAGTGAGGCAGGGACGGCCACTGAAGCTTTCTTT. The J gene is TRBJ1-1, the V gene TRBV10-3; the D gene is possibly TRBD1 (5 bases). The CDR3 extends over 14 amino acids. V was shortened by 2 bases and J by 4 bases, with 11 bases between the two germline ends. Germline CDR1 ENHRY, CDR2 SYGVKD.

This chain connects TRBV27 to TRBJ2-7, with 9 nucleotides matching TRBD2. The CDR3 consists of 14 residues. V dropped 6 bases and J dropped 0; count of bases not matched to a gene: 3. Germline assignment: CDR1 MNHEY and CDR2 SMNVEV (reference sequence). The CDR3 loop is CASRGGRASYEQYF. DNA of the CDR3: TGTGCCAGCAGAGGCGGGAGGGCCTCCTACGAGCAGTACTTC.

This clonotype was detected a few times. The chain links TRBV9 to TRBJ1-1; D remains unclear. CDR3 size: 16 residues. The germline V gene encodes CDR1 SGDLS and CDR2 YYNGEE. Deletions cut 0 bases from V and 8 bases from J, with 20 bases between. Written as DNA, the CDR3 is TGTGCCAGCAGCGTAGCGTTTGGAGAGACATCCAGGGAAGCTTTCTTT. Amino acids: CASSVAFGETSREAFF.

This clonotype was seen at least ten times. The CDR3 loop is CASSPRATGTEAFF. CDR3 in DNA: TGTGCCAGCAGCCCCCGGGCGACGGGGACTGAAGCTTTCTTT. The chain combines TRBV9 with TRBJ1-1; D unclear. V was pared by 4 bases and J by 5 bases, with 15 bases between. The V gene's germline CDR1 is SGDLS and CDR2 YYNGEE. The length of the CDR3 is 14 residues.

This clonotype was picked up many times. The rearrangement uses TRBV27 and TRBJ2-4; D remains unclear. Trimming removed 0 bases at V and 2 bases at J, with 8 bases between. This CDR3 spans 15 amino acids. The germline CDR1 and CDR2 sequences are MNHEY and SMNVEV (reference sequence). CDR3 in DNA: TGTGCCAGCAGTTTATCGAGCCACCCCAAAAACATTCAGTACTTC. Amino acid sequence: CASSLSSHPKNIQYF.

The chain is built from TRBV3-1 and TRBJ1-5; possibly TRBD1 for D (6 bases). The CDR3 has 15 residues. Germline CDR1 and CDR2: LGHDT and YNNKEL (reference sequence). Trimming stripped 4 bases from V and 1 base from J, with 11 bases between. The CDR3 DNA reads TGTGCCAGCAGCCGAGAGGGGGGAAGCAATCAGCCCCAGCATTTT. Protein product: CASSREGGSNQPQHF.

This clonotype has ten or more counts. The rearrangement links TRBV29-1 to TRBJ1-1; 7 bases map to TRBD1. With V trimmed by 7 bases and J by 0 bases, 8 bases remained unmatched. The CDR3 covers 14 residues. Germline V CDR1 and CDR2: SQVTM, ANQGSEA. CDR3 loop: CSGSMTGMNTEAFF. The CDR3 DNA reads TGCAGCGGAAGTATGACAGGGATGAACACTGAAGCTTTCTTT.

This clonotype showed up many times. This chain uses TRBV12-5 with TRBJ2-7; D is undetermined. CDR1 is LGHNT and CDR2 is FRNRAP in the germline V gene. V was pared by 6 bases and J by 0 bases, with 6 bases between. CDR3 size: 12 residues. The CDR3 sequence: CASGLGSYEQYF. For the CDR3, the DNA is TGTGCTAGTGGCCTCGGCTCCTACGAGCAGTACTTC.